This is a list of T cell receptor beta chains from one sample in a study of pediatric ulcerative colitis. Assay used: immunoSEQ multiplex PCR; TCRdb lists only in-frame clones, some missing. The sample holds about 34,000 clones, 60% to 75% seen once. Sequenced input: gut tissue. These receptors came from a boy between 10 and 17 years old with severe ulcerative colitis. CDR3s include the opening cysteine and the closing phenylalanine or tryptophan.

v_gene	j_gene	CDR3aa
TRBV5-4	TRBJ2-3	CASSLWTQGTDTQYF
TRBV29-1	TRBJ2-3	CSVDVLGDTQYF
TRBV2	TRBJ2-5	CASSEVQETQYF
TRBV19	TRBJ1-5	CASRLRRYSNQPQHF
TRBV5-6	TRBJ1-4	CASSSLRGKLFF
TRBV6-5	TRBJ1-2	CASSLNPVGGYTF
TRBV9	TRBJ1-3	CASSAFDRGYGNTIYF
TRBV13	TRBJ2-5	CASSQTTQETQYF
TRBV14	TRBJ1-2	CASSVRGGRGSNSYGYTF
TRBV5-1	TRBJ2-7	CASSLASSYEQYF
TRBV28	TRBJ2-1	CASTGQYYNEQFF
TRBV28	TRBJ2-5	CASSPGQGIETQYF
TRBV19	TRBJ2-3	CASSPGGLAALTDTQYF
TRBV28	TRBJ2-7	CASSSYFGGVRGVRPYEQYF
TRBV5-1	TRBJ1-1	CASSLPSSDTEAFF